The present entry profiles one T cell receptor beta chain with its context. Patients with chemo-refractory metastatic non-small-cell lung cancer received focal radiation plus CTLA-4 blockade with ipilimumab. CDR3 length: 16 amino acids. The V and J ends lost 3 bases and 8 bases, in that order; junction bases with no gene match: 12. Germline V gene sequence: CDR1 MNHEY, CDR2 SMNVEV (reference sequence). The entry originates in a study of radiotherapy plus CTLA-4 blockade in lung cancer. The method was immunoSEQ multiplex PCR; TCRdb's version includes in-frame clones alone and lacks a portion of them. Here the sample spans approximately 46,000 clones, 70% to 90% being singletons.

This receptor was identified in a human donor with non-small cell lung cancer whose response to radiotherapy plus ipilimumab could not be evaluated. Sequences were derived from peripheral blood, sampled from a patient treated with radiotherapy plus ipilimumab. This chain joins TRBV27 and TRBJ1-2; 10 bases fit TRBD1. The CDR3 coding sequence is TGTGCCAGCAGTTTCCGAACAACCGGACAGGGGGAAGGCTACACCTTC. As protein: CASSFRTTGQGEGYTF.